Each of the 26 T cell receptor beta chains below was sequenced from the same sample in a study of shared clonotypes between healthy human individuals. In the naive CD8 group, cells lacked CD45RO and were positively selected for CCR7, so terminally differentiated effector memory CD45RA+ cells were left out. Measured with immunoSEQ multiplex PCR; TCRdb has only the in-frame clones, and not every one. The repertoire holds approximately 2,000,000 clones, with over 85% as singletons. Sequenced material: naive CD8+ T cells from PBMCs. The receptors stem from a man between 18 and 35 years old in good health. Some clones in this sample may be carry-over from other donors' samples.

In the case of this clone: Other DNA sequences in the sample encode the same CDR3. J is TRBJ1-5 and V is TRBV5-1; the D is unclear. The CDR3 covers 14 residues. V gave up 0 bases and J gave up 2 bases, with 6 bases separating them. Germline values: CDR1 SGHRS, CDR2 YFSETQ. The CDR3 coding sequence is TGCGCCAGCAGCTTGGCGGCAGGCAATCAGCCCCAGCATTTT. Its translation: CASSLAAGNQPQHF.

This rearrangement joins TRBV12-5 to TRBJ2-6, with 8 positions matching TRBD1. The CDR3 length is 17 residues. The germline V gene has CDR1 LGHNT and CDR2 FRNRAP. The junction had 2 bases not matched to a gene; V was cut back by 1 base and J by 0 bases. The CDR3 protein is CASGLGDRGSGANVLTF. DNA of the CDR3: TGTGCTAGTGGTTTGGGTGACAGGGGCTCTGGGGCCAACGTCCTGACTTTC.

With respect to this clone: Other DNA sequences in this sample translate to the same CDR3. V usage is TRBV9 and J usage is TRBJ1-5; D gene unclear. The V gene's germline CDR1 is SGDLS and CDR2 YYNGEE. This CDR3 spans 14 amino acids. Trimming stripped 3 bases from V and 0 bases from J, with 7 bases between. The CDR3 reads CASSGTPSNQPQHF. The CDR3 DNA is TGTGCCAGCAGCGGGACCCCTAGCAATCAGCCCCAGCATTTT.

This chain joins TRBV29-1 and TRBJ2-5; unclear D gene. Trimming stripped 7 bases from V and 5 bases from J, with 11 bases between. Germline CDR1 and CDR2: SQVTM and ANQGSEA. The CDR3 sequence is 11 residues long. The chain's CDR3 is CSALDLETQYF. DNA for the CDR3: TGCAGCGCCCTAGATTTGGAGACCCAGTACTTC.

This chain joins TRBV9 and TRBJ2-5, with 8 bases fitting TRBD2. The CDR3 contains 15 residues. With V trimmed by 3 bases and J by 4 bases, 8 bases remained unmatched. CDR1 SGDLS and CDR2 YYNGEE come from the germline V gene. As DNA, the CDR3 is TGTGCCAGCAGCGCGGCCGGGACTAGTAGAGAGACCCAGTACTTC. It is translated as CASSAAGTSRETQYF.

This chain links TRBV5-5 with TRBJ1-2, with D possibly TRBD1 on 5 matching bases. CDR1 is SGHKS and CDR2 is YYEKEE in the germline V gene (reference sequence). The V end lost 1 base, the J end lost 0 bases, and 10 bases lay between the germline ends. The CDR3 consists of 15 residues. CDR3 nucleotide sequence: TGTGCCAGCAGCTTGTTCAGGGCGGCTAACTATGGCTACACCTTC. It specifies CASSLFRAANYGYTF. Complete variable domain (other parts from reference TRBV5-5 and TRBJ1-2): DAGVTQSPTHLIKTRGQQVTLRCSPISGHKSVSWYQQVLGQGPQFIFQYYEKEERGRGNFPDRFSARQFPNYSSELNVNALLLGDSALYLCASSLFRAANYGYTFGSGTRLTVV.

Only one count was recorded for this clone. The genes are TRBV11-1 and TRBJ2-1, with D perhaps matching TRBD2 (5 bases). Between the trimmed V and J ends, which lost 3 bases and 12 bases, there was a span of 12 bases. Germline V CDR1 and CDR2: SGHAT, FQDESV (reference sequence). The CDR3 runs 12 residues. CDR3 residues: CASSFSEGLQFF. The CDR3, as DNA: TGTGCCAGCAGCTTTTCTGAGGGCCTGCAGTTCTTC.

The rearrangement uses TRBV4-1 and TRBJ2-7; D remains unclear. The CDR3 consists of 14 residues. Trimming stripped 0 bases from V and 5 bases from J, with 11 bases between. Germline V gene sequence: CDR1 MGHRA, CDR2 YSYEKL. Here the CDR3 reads CASSQDPGFDEQYF. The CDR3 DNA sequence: TGCGCCAGCAGCCAAGATCCCGGGTTTGACGAGCAGTACTTC.

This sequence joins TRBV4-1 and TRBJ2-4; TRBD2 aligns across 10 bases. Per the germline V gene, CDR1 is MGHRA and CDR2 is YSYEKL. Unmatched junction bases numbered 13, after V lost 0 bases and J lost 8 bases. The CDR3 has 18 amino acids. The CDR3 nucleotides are TGCGCCAGCAGCCAAGATCGGGCTAGCGGGAGCGGTAGGGACATTCAGTACTTC. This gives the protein CASSQDRASGSGRDIQYF.

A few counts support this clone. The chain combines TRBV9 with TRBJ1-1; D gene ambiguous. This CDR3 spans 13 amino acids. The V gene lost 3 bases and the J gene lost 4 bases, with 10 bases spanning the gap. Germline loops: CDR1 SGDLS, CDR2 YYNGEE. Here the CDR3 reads CASSAWVGTEAFF. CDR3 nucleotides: TGTGCCAGCAGCGCCTGGGTGGGCACTGAAGCTTTCTTT.

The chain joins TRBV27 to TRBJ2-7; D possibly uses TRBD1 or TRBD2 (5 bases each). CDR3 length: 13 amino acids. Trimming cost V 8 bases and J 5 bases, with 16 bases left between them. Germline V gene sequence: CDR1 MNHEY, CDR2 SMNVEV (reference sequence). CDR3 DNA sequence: TGTGCCAGCGGGACCCGTAGAGGCCACGAGCAGTACTTC. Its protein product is CASGTRRGHEQYF.

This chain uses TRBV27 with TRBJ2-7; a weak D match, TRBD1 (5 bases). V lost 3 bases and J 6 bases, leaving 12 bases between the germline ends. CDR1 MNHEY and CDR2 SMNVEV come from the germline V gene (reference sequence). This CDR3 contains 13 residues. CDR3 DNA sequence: TGTGCCAGCAGTTTGCTTCAGGGTTTCGAGCAGTACTTC. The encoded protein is CASSLLQGFEQYF.

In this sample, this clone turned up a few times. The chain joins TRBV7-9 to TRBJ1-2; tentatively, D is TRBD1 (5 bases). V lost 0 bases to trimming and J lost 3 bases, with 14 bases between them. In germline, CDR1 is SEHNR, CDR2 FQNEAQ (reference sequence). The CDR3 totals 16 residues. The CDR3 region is CASSLAVGRGYYGYTF. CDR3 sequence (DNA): TGTGCCAGCAGCTTAGCGGTGGGACGGGGGTACTATGGCTACACCTTC. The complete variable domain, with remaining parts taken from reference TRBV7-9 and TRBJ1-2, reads DTGVSQNPRHKITKRGQNVTFRCDPISEHNRLYWYRQTLGQGPEFLTYFQNEAQLEKSRLLSDRFSAERPKGSFSTLEIQRTEQGDSAMYLCASSLAVGRGYYGYTFGSGTRLTVV.

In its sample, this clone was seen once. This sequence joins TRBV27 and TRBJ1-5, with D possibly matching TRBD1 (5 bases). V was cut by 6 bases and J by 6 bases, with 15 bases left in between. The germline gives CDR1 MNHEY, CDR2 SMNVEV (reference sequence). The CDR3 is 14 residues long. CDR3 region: CASRSQGTTQPQHF. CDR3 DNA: TGTGCCAGCAGGTCCCAGGGAACCACTCAGCCCCAGCATTTT.

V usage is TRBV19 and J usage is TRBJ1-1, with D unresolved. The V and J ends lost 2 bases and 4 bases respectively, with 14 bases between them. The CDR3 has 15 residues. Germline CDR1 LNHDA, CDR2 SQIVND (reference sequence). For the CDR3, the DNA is TGTGCCAGTAGTATATCGTCGGTGTTTTCCACTGAAGCTTTCTTT. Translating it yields CASSISSVFSTEAFF.

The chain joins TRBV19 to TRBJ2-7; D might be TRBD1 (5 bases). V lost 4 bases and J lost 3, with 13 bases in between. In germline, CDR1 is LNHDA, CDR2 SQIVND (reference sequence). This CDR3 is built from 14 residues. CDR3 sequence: CASSSFQGRYEQYF. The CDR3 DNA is TGTGCCAGTAGTAGCTTCCAGGGTCGCTACGAGCAGTACTTC.

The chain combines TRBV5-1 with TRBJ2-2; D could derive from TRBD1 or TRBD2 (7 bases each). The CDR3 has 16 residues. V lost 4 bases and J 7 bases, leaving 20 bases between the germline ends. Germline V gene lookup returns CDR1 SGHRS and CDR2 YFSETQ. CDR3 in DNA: TGCGCCAGCAGCCCAGGGAGGGGGCAAAACCACGGGGAGCTGTTTTTT. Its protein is CASSPGRGQNHGELFF.

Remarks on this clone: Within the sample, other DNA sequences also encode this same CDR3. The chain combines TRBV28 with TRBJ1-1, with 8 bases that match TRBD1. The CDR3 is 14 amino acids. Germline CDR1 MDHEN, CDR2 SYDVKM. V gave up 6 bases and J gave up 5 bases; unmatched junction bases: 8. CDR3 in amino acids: CASSLDRVGTEAFF. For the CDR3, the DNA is TGTGCCAGCAGCCTGGACAGGGTTGGGACTGAAGCTTTCTTT.

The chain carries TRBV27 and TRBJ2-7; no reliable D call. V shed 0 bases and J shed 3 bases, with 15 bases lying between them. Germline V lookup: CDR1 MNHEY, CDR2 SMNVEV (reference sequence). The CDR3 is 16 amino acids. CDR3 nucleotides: TGTGCCAGCAGTTTATCCTCTTCCCGGAGTGACTACGAGCAGTACTTC. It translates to CASSLSSSRSDYEQYF.

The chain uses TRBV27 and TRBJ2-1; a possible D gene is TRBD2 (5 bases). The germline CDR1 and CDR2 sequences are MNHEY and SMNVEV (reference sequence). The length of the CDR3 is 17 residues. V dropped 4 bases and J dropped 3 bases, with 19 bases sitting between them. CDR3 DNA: TGTGCCAGCAGTTCCGCCGGGGTCTCCCTCGGCTACAATGAGCAGTTCTTC. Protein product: CASSSAGVSLGYNEQFF.

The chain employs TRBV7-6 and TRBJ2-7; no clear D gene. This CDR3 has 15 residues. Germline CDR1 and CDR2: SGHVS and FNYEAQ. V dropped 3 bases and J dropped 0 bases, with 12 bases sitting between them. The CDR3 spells CASSLSSLSSYEQYF. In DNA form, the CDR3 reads TGTGCCAGCAGCTTGAGCAGCCTGAGCTCCTACGAGCAGTACTTC. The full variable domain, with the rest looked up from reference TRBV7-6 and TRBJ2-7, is GAGVSQSPRYKVTKRGQDVALRCDPISGHVSLYWYRQALGQGPEFLTYFNYEAQQDKSGLPNDRFSAERPEGSISTLTIQRTEQRDSAMYRCASSLSSLSSYEQYFGPGTRLTVT.

The CDR3 DNA sequence: TGTGCCAGCAGCTTGAAGACTAGCGGGAGAGGGGCCTACAATGAGCAGTTCTTC. It encodes CASSLKTSGRGAYNEQFF. The J gene is TRBJ2-1, the V gene TRBV5-4; 12 bases align to TRBD2. Looked up from germline, CDR1 is SGHNT and CDR2 is YYREEE (reference sequence). The CDR3 contains 18 residues. V shed 1 base and J 2 bases; nucleotides not matched to a gene: 7.

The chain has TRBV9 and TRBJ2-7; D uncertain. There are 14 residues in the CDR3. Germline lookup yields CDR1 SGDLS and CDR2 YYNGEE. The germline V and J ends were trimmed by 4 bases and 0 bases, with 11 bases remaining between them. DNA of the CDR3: TGTGCCAGCAGCTACTACTCGTCCTCCTACGAGCAGTACTTC. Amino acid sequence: CASSYYSSSYEQYF.

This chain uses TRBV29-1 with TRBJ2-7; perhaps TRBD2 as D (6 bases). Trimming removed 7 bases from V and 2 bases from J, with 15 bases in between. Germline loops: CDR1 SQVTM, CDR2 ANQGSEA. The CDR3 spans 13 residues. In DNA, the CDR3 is TGCAGCGCGACGGAGGGAACCCCCTACGAGCAGTACTTC. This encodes CSATEGTPYEQYF.

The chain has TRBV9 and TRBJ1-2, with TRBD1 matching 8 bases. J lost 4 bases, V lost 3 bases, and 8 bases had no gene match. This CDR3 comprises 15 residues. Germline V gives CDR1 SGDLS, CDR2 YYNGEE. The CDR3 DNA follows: TGTGCCAGCAGCGACGGACAGGGAGGGCTCTATGGCTACACCTTC. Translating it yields CASSDGQGGLYGYTF.

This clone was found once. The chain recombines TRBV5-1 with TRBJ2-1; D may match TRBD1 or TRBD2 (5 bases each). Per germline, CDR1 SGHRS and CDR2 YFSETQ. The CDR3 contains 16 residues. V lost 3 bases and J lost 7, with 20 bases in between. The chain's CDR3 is CASSSGTITSGNEQFF. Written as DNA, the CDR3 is TGCGCCAGCAGCTCGGGGACCATCACGTCGGGTAATGAGCAGTTCTTC.